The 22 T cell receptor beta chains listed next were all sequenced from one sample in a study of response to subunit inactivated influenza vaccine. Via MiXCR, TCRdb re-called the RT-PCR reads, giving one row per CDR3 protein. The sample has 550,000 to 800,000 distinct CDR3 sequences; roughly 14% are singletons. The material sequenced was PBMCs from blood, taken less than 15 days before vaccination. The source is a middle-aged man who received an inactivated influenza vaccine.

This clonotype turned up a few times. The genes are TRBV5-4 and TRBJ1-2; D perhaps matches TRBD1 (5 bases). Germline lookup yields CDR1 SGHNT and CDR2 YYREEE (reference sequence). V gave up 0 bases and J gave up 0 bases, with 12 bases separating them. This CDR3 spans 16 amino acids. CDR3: CASSLASGGANYGYTF. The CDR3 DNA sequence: TGTGCCAGCAGCTTGGCGTCGGGGGGAGCTAACTATGGCTACACCTTC. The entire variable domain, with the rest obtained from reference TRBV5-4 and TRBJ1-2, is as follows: ETGVTQSPTHLIKTRGQQVTLRCSSQSGHNTVSWYQQALGQGPQFIFQYYREEENGRGNFPPRFSGLQFPNYSSELNVNALELDDSALYLCASSLASGGANYGYTFGSGTRLTVV.

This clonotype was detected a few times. Here the CDR3 reads CATSGGPGAEETQYF. In nucleotides, the CDR3 is TGTGCCACCAGCGGAGGGCCGGGGGCTGAGGAGACCCAGTACTTC. The chain carries TRBV2 and TRBJ2-5; D could derive from TRBD1 or TRBD2 (6 bases each). CDR3 length: 15 residues. Deletions cut 10 bases from V and 5 bases from J, with 23 bases between. From germline, CDR1 is SNHLY and CDR2 FYNNEI.

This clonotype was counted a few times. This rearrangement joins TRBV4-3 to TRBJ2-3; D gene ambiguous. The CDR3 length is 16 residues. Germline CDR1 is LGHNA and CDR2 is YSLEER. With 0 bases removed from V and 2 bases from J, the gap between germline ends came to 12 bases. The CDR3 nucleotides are TGCGCCAGCAGCCAAGATCTGATTGGGGTCACAGATACGCAGTATTTT. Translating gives CASSQDLIGVTDTQYF.

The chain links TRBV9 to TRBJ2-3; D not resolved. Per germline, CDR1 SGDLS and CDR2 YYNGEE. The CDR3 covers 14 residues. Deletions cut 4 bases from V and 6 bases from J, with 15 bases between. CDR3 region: CASSPHSRWDTQYF. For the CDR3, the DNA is TGTGCCAGCAGCCCGCATTCCCGATGGGATACGCAGTATTTT.

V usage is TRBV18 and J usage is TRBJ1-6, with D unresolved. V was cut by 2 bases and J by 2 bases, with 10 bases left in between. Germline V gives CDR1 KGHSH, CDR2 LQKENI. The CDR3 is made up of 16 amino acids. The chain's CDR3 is CASSPNGNAYNSPLHF. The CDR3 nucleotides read TGTGCCAGCTCACCAAACGGTAATGCCTATAATTCACCCCTCCACTTT.

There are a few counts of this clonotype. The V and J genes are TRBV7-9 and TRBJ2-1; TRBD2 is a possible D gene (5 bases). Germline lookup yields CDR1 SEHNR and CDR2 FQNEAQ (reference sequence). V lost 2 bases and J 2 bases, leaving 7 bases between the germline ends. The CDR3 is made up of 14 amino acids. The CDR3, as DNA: TGTGCCAGCAGCTTATACGGGACCTACAATGAGCAGTTCTTC. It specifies CASSLYGTYNEQFF.

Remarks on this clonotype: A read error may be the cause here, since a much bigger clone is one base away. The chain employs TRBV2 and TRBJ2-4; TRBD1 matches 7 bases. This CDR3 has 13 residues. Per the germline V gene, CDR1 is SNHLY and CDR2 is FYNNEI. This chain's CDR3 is CASSRDSKNIRYF. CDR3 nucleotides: TGTGCCAGCAGCCGGGACAGCAAAAACATTCGGTACTTC.

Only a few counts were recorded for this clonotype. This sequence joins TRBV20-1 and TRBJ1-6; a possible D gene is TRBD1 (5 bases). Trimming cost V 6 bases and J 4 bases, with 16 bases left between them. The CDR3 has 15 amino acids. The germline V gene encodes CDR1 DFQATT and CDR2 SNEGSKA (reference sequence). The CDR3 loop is CSAPGGGWYNSPLHF. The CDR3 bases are TGCAGTGCCCCTGGGGGAGGGTGGTATAATTCACCCCTCCACTTT.

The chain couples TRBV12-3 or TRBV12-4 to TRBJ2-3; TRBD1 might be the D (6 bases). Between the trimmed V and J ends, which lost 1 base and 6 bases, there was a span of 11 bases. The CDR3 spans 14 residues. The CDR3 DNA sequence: TGTGCCAGCAGTTTAGGGGGGCCACACGATACGCAGTATTTT. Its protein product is CASSLGGPHDTQYF.

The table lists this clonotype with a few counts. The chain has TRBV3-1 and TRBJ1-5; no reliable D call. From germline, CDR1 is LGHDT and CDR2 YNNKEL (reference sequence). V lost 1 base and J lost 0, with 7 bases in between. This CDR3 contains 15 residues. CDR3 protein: CASSQVKNSNQPQHF. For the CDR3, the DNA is TGTGCCAGCAGCCAAGTCAAAAATAGCAATCAGCCCCAGCATTTT.

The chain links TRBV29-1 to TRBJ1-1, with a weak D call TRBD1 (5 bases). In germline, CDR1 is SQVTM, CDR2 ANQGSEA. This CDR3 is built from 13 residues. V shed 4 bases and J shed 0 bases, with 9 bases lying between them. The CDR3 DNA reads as TGCAGCGTTGGGATCAGGGTGAACACTGAAGCTTTCTTT. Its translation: CSVGIRVNTEAFF.

CDR3: CSAGTGAFGQPQHF. CDR3 nucleotide sequence: TGCAGTGCCGGGACAGGGGCGTTCGGGCAGCCCCAGCATTTT. J is TRBJ1-5 and V is TRBV20-1; 10 positions agree with TRBD1. Germline CDR1 and CDR2: DFQATT and SNEGSKA (reference sequence). With 6 bases clipped from V and 7 bases from J, the junction kept 9 bases outside the gene matches. The CDR3 length is 14 residues.

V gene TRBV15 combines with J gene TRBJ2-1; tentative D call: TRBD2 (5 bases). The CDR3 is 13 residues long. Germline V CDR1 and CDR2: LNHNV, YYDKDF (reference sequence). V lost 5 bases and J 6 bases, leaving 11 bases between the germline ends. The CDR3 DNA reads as TGTGCCACCAGCCGCCGGGAACCCAATGAGCAGTTCTTC. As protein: CATSRREPNEQFF.

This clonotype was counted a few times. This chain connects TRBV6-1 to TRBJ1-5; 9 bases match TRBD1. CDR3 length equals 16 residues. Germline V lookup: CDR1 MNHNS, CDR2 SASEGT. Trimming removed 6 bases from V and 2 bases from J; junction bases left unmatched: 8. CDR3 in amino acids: CASRPRTGEGNQPQHF. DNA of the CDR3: TGTGCCAGCAGGCCCCGGACAGGGGAGGGCAATCAGCCCCAGCATTTT.

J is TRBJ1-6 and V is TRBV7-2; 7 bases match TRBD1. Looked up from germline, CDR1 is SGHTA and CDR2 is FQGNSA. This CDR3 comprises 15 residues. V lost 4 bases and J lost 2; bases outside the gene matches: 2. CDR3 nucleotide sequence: TGTGCCAGCAGCTCCGGGACAGCCTATAATTCACCCCTCCACTTT. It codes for CASSSGTAYNSPLHF.

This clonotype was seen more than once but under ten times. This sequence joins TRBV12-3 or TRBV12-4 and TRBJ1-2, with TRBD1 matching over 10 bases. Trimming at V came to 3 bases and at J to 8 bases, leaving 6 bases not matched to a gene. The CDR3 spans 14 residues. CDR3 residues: CASSLGGQGLGYTF. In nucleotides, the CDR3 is TGTGCCAGCAGTTTGGGGGGACAGGGGCTCGGCTACACCTTC.

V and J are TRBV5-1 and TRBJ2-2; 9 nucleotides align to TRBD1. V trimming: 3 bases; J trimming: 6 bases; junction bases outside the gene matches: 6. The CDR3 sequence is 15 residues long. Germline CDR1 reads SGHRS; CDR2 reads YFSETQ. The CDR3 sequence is CASSSTGTGSGELFF. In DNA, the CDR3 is TGCGCCAGCAGCTCAACCGGGACAGGGTCCGGGGAGCTGTTTTTT.

The CDR3 here is CASSARDRGLDTGELFF. CDR3 DNA sequence: TGTGCCAGCAGCGCAAGGGACAGGGGGTTGGACACCGGGGAGCTGTTTTTT. The V gene is TRBV7-9, the J gene TRBJ2-2, with 11 bases fitting TRBD1. The germline gives CDR1 SEHNR, CDR2 FQNEAQ (reference sequence). The CDR3 runs to 17 residues. Losses at the gene ends were 5 bases for V and 3 bases for J; bases not matched to a gene: 8.

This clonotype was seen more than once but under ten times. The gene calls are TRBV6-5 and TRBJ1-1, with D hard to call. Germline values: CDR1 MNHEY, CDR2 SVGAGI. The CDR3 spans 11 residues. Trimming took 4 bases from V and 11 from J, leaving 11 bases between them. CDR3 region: CASSSHRRAFF. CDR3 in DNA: TGTGCCAGCAGTTCGCACCGGAGGGCTTTCTTT.

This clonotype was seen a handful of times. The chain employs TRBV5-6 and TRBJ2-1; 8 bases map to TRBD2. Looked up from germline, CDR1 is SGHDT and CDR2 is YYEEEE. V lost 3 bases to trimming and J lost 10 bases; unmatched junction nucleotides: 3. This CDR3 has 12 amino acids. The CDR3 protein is CASSYQRGEQFF. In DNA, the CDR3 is TGTGCCAGCAGCTACCAGCGGGGGGAGCAGTTCTTC.

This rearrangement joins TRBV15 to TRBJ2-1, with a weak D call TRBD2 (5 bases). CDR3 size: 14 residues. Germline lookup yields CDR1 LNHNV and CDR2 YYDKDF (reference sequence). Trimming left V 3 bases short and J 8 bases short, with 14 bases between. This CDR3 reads CATSSSSPLDEQFF. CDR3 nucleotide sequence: TGTGCCACCAGCAGCTCTAGCCCGCTTGATGAGCAGTTCTTC.

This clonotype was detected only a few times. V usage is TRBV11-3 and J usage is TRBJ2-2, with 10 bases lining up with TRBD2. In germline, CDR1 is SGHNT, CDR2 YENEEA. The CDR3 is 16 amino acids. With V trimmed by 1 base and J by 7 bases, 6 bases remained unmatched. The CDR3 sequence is CASSLVGLAGDGELFF. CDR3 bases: TGTGCCAGCAGCTTAGTAGGTCTAGCGGGAGACGGGGAGCTGTTTTTT.